The 13 T cell receptor beta chains reported below all come from one sample, sequenced in a study of cytomegalovirus exposure and HLA in healthy donors. TCRdb's table, derived via immunoSEQ multiplex PCR, lists solely in-frame clones and lacks some. The table records 250,000 to 400,000 clones, approximately 88% of them present only once. Sequencing was performed on PBMCs. These receptors originate from a man younger than 40 in good health and CMV-seronegative.

The V call is TRBV6-1, the J call TRBJ1-6; tentatively, D is TRBD1 (6 bases). V lost 6 bases and J lost 7, with 16 bases in between. Germline V CDR1 and CDR2: MNHNS, SASEGT. CDR3 length: 15 amino acids. This CDR3 reads CASRRDNLKNSPLHF. CDR3 in DNA: TGTGCCAGCAGACGGGACAACCTCAAGAATTCACCCCTCCACTTT.

The rearrangement uses TRBV13 and TRBJ2-2, with D perhaps matching TRBD2 (5 bases). The CDR3 is 16 residues long. Trimming removed 5 bases at V and 4 bases at J, with 17 bases between. Germline V gene data show CDR1 as PRHDT and CDR2 as FYEKMQ (reference sequence). Here the CDR3 DNA reads TGTGCCAGCAGCCACCCCGAGCGACGGGGCACCGGGGAGCTGTTTTTT. Translated: CASSHPERRGTGELFF.

The V and J genes are TRBV2 and TRBJ2-7; TRBD1 aligns across 7 bases. The germline CDR1 and CDR2 sequences are SNHLY and FYNNEI. This CDR3 is built from 14 residues. V trimming: 2 bases; J trimming: 7 bases; junction bases outside the gene matches: 8. The CDR3 sequence is CASSELRGLGEQYF. The CDR3 DNA is TGTGCCAGCAGTGAACTGAGGGGGCTGGGGGAGCAGTACTTC.

V and J are TRBV9 and TRBJ1-1; D might be TRBD1 (6 bases). V was trimmed by 0 bases and J by 5 bases, leaving 14 bases between them. Germline CDR1 and CDR2: SGDLS and YYNGEE. CDR3 length: 15 residues. The CDR3 is CASSVGMGRGTEAFF. The CDR3 region has the DNA TGTGCCAGCAGCGTAGGCATGGGGAGGGGGACTGAAGCTTTCTTT.

V usage is TRBV11-2 and J usage is TRBJ2-1, with TRBD1 matching 10 bases. J lost 5 bases, V lost 6 bases, and 10 bases had no gene match. This CDR3 is 16 amino acids long. CDR1 is SGHAT and CDR2 is FQNNGV in the germline V gene. The CDR3 sequence is CASRWDWTGGNNEQFF. CDR3 coding DNA: TGTGCCAGCAGGTGGGACTGGACAGGGGGAAACAATGAGCAGTTCTTC.

The V call is TRBV11-2, the J call TRBJ2-7; TRBD1 might be the D (6 bases). CDR1 is SGHAT, CDR2 FQNNGV, per germline. V shed 3 bases and J shed 0 bases, with 12 bases lying between them. This CDR3 region has 15 residues. CDR3 in amino acids: CASSFRTVGSYEQYF. The CDR3 DNA follows: TGTGCCAGCAGCTTCCGGACAGTGGGCTCCTACGAGCAGTACTTC.

V usage is TRBV14 and J usage is TRBJ1-1, with D maybe TRBD1 (6 bases). The CDR3 spans 15 residues. Per the germline V gene, CDR1 is SGHDN and CDR2 is FVKESK. The V and J ends lost 1 base and 9 bases respectively, with 18 bases between them. CDR3 nucleotide sequence: TGTGCCAGCAGCCAAGCCGGGGGGGGGCCTACCAAAGCTTTCTTT. Its translation: CASSQAGGGPTKAFF.

The chain links TRBV9 to TRBJ2-5; 10 positions match TRBD2. The CDR3 runs to 18 residues. Germline loops: CDR1 SGDLS, CDR2 YYNGEE. Trimming took 4 bases from V and 5 from J; bases not matched to a gene: 17. As DNA, the CDR3 is TGTGCCAGCAGCTCCAGGCCCCCCCTAGCGGGGGTGAGGGAGACCCAGTACTTC. Translated, it gives CASSSRPPLAGVRETQYF.

V is TRBV15 and J is TRBJ2-7; the match to TRBD2 covers 10 bases. Trimming removed 5 bases from V and 6 bases from J; junction bases left unmatched: 7. CDR1 is LNHNV, CDR2 YYDKDF, per germline (reference sequence). CDR3 length equals 14 residues. CDR3 sequence: CATSFSGLATEQYF. The CDR3 nucleotides are TGTGCCACCAGCTTCTCGGGACTAGCGACCGAGCAGTACTTC.

The chain joins TRBV10-1 to TRBJ2-2, with TRBD2 identical over 8 bases. The V gene's germline CDR1 is WNHNN and CDR2 SYGVQD (reference sequence). The V segment lost 7 bases and the J segment 0 bases; nucleotides outside the gene matches: 4. CDR3 length: 15 residues. CDR3 sequence reads: CASTGGDPNTGELFF. The CDR3 DNA sequence: TGCGCCAGCACGGGGGGGGATCCGAACACCGGGGAGCTGTTTTTT.

V and J are TRBV7-9 and TRBJ2-1; 12 bases fit TRBD1. The CDR3 totals 15 residues. With V trimmed by 1 base and J by 9 bases, 4 bases remained unmatched. Germline V gene data show CDR1 as SEHNR and CDR2 as FQNEAQ (reference sequence). CDR3 loop: CASSLVGQGAVEQFF. CDR3 coding DNA: TGTGCCAGCAGCTTAGTGGGACAGGGGGCGGTTGAGCAGTTCTTC.

The rearrangement uses TRBV18 and TRBJ2-2, with D possibly TRBD1 on 6 matching bases. The CDR3 sequence is 15 residues long. The germline V gene has CDR1 KGHSH and CDR2 LQKENI. The V gene lost 4 bases and the J gene lost 6 bases, with 15 bases spanning the gap. The CDR3 spells CASSQQGLGAGELFF. For the CDR3, the DNA is TGTGCCAGCTCACAACAGGGATTAGGAGCCGGGGAGCTGTTTTTT.

This clone was observed a few times. V is TRBV29-1 and J is TRBJ1-2; D perhaps matches TRBD1 (6 bases). Germline CDR1 SQVTM, CDR2 ANQGSEA. This CDR3 contains 10 residues. V lost 5 bases, J lost 7 bases, and 8 bases lay in between. CDR3 loop: CSVRTAGYTF. The CDR3 DNA reads TGCAGCGTTAGGACAGCTGGCTACACCTTC.